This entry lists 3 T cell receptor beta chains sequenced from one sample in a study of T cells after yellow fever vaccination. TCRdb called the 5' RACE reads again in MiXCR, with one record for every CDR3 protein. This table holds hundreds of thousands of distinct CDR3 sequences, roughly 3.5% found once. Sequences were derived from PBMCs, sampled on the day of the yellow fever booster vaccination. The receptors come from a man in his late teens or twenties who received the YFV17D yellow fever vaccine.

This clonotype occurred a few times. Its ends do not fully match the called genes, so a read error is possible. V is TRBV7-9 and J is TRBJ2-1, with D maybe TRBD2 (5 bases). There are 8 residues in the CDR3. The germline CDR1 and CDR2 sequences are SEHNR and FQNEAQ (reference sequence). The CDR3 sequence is CASSQAVF. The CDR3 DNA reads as TGTGCCAGCAGCCAAGCGGTCTTC.

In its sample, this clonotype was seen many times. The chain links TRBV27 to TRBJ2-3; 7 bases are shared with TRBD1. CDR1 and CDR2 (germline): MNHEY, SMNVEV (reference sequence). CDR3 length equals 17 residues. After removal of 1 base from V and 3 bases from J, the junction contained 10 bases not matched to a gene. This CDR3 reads CASSLLCLTGWTDTQYF. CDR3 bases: TGTGCCAGCAGTTTATTGTGTTTGACAGGGTGGACAGATACGCAGTATTTT.

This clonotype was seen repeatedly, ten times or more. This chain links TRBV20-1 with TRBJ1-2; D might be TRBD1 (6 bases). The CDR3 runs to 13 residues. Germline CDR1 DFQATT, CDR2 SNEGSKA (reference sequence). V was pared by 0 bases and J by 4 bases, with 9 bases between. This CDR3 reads CSARDRDTYGYTF. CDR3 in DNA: TGCAGTGCTAGAGATCGGGACACCTATGGCTACACCTTC.